The 20 T cell receptor beta chains listed next were all sequenced from one sample in a study of CD8+ T cells in alopecia areata. Pooled cutaneous lymph node cells were sorted using CD4, CD8alpha, NKG2D, NKG2ACE and other markers. Isolated RNA was reverse transcribed into cDNA used as the sequencing template. TCRdb's table, derived via immunoSEQ multiplex PCR, lists solely in-frame clones and lacks some. This sample carries 200,000 to 300,000 clones, none of them present only once. The source material was CD4+ T cells sorted from a lymph node. The receptors were sampled from a C3H/HeJ mouse with alopecia areata. MHC haplotype of the mouse line: H2-k.

A note on this clone: Gene names are the mouse ones. The read finishes 4 residues shy of the CDR3 end, and the germline J gene is used to complete it. The chain links TRBV19 to TRBJ2-2; 10 bases agree with TRBD2. The J segment lost 1 base and the V segment lost 2 bases, leaving 5 bases of the junction unmatched. Germline CDR1 is FNHDT and CDR2 is SITEND (reference sequence). The length of the CDR3 is 17 residues. The CDR3: CASSISRLGGNTGQLYF. The sequenced part of the CDR3 DNA is TGTGCCAGCAGTATCTCACGACTGGGGGGAAACACCGGG.

This clone appeared a few times. The genes and germline here are from mouse. The read falls 4 residues short of the CDR3 end, and the missing part is taken from the germline J gene. Other DNA sequences from this sample encode an identical CDR3 as well. This chain joins TRBV13-3 and TRBJ2-2; D perhaps matches TRBD1 (5 bases). Trimming shortened V by 2 bases and J by 4 bases, and 12 bases separated the two germline ends. Looked up from germline, CDR1 is NNHDY and CDR2 is SYVADS. CDR3 size: 15 residues. The chain's CDR3 is CASSEGQGGTGQLYF. CDR3 bases read: TGTGCCAGCAGTGAAGGCCAGGGAGGCACCGGG.

On this clone: Mouse gene names and germline throughout. Read coverage stops 3 residues before the CDR3 terminus; the germline J gene supplies the remainder. This chain links TRBV1 with TRBJ1-6; 9 bases align to TRBD1. TRBJ1-6 falls under the ORF class, with uncertain function. CDR1 NSQYPW and CDR2 LRSPGD come from the germline V gene (reference sequence). With V trimmed by 2 bases and J by 6 bases, 8 bases remained unmatched. CDR3 size: 17 residues. This CDR3 reads CTCSASGTGMGNSPLYF. CDR3 DNA (partial): TGCACCTGCAGTGCATCCGGGACAGGGATGGGTAATTCGCCC.

On this clone itself: The gene symbols are mouse symbols. The read terminates 4 residues ahead of where the CDR3 ends, so the germline J gene completes it. The chain uses TRBV1 and TRBJ2-5; 8 nucleotides align to TRBD1. This CDR3 region has 13 residues. Looked up from germline, CDR1 is NSQYPW and CDR2 is LRSPGD (reference sequence). Partial CDR3 DNA: TGCACCTGCAGTGCTCACAGGGGGGAC. Protein product: CTCSAHRGD. The CDR3 in full is CTCSAHRGDTQYF.

A few counts support this clone. Genes and germline are mouse. Sequencing ends 3 residues short of the CDR3 end; the germline J gene provides the rest. This chain connects TRBV19 to TRBJ1-6; unclear D gene. TRBJ1-6 is placed among ORFs of uncertain function. The germline V gene encodes CDR1 FNHDT and CDR2 SITEND (reference sequence). Trimming removed 4 bases from V and 0 bases from J, with 8 bases in between. The CDR3 covers 15 residues. The CDR3 here is CASSLDNSYNSPLYF. The covered CDR3 bases are TGTGCCAGCAGTCTTGACAATTCCTATAATTCGCCC.

This clone showed up just a few times. The listed genes are named as in mouse. The missing CDR3 end, 4 residues past where the read stops, is filled in from the germline J gene. This chain uses TRBV5 with TRBJ2-7; no firm D call. The V end lost 0 bases, the J end lost 3 bases, and 9 bases lay between the germline ends. Germline CDR1 is LGHNA and CDR2 is YNLKQL (reference sequence). This CDR3 spans 14 amino acids. CDR3 residues: CASSQDHRFYEQYF. The DNA read from the CDR3 is TGTGCCAGCAGCCAAGACCACAGATTCTAT.

This clone came up a few times. Here the gene names and germline are mouse. Read data end 4 residues before the CDR3 end; the end is taken from the germline J gene. The chain combines TRBV1 with TRBJ2-3, with 8 bases identical to TRBD2. Germline assignment: CDR1 NSQYPW and CDR2 LRSPGD (reference sequence). This CDR3 contains 16 residues. Unmatched junction bases numbered 9, after V lost 6 bases and J lost 1 base. This CDR3 reads CTCRVPGLAGAETLYF. The part of the CDR3 DNA that was read is TGCACCTGCAGAGTCCCGGGACTGGCTGGTGCAGAA.

This clone was recorded a few times. Gene names and germline match the mouse. The read is 4 residues too short to cover the CDR3 end, so that end is filled in from the germline J gene. V is TRBV29 and J is TRBJ1-2; tentatively, D is TRBD1 (6 bases). The CDR3 has 14 residues. Germline V gene data show CDR1 as MSHET and CDR2 as SYDVDS. The germline V and J ends were trimmed by 4 bases and 0 bases, with 9 bases remaining between them. The CDR3 protein is CASSSGTTNSDYTF. The covered CDR3 bases are TGTGCTAGCAGTTCCGGGACAACAAACTCC.

To note about this clone: Mouse gene names and germline throughout. The CDR3 end falls 4 residues outside the read, so it is completed with the germline J gene. This chain joins TRBV13-3 and TRBJ2-7, with 7 bases identical to TRBD2. Per the germline V gene, CDR1 is NNHDY and CDR2 is SYVADS. The CDR3 has 14 residues. After removal of 0 bases from V and 3 bases from J, the junction contained 3 bases not matched to a gene. Incomplete CDR3 DNA: TGTGCCAGCAGTGATGGCGCTGGGGGCTAT. It codes for CASSDGAGGY. The CDR3, in full, reads CASSDGAGGYEQYF.

About this clone: The germline and genes are mouse ones. The read ends 4 residues shy of where the CDR3 ends; the end is completed using the germline J gene. The V call is TRBV1, the J call TRBJ2-7, with D possibly matching TRBD2 (7 bases). Trimming removed 0 bases from V and 3 bases from J, with 9 bases in between. Germline V CDR1 and CDR2: NSQYPW, LRSPGD (reference sequence). This CDR3 is built from 14 residues. CDR3 amino acids: CTCSADGGRYEQYF. The part of the CDR3 DNA that was read is TGCACCTGCAGTGCAGATGGGGGGCGCTAT. The full variable domain, with the rest looked up from reference TRBV1 and TRBJ2-7, is VTLLEQNPRWRLVPRGQAVNLRCILKNSQYPWMSWYQQDLQKQLQWLFTLRSPGDKEVKSLPGADYLATRVTDTELRLQVANMSQGRTLYCTCSADGGRYEQYFGPGTRLTVL.

A few counts support this clone. Gene names follow the mouse nomenclature. The sequenced fragment ends 4 residues before the CDR3 boundary, so the rest is inferred from the germline J gene. The V gene is TRBV19, the J gene TRBJ2-1; a possible D gene is TRBD2 (7 bases). The CDR3 length is 15 residues. CDR1 and CDR2 from the germline V gene are FNHDT and SITEND (reference sequence). With 5 bases removed from V and 0 bases from J, the gap between germline ends came to 12 bases. The covered CDR3 bases are TGTGCCAGCAGGCGACTGGGACATAACTATGCT. The encoded protein is CASRRLGHNYA. The full CDR3 protein reads CASRRLGHNYAEQFF.

This clone showed up many times. Mouse germline and gene names are used. Sequencing ends 4 residues short of the CDR3 end; the germline J gene provides the rest. The sample has other DNA sequences that encode this CDR3 too. The chain uses TRBV5 and TRBJ2-3; D gene unclear. This CDR3 region has 15 residues. In germline, CDR1 is LGHNA, CDR2 YNLKQL (reference sequence). V was pared by 0 bases and J by 0 bases, with 7 bases between. The sequenced CDR3 bases are TGTGCCAGCAGCCAAGAGGGGTCTAGTGCAGAA. Protein product: CASSQEGSSAE. The whole CDR3 protein is CASSQEGSSAETLYF.

This clone was recorded a few times. The gene names here belong to mouse. The read ends 4 residues before the CDR3 terminus; that terminus is restored from the germline J gene. The chain couples TRBV5 to TRBJ2-5, with a possible D match to TRBD1 (5 bases). The germline gives CDR1 LGHNA, CDR2 YNLKQL (reference sequence). The CDR3 runs 11 residues. The sequenced part of the CDR3 DNA is TGTGCCAGCAGGGCAGGGGAC. Its translation is CASRAGD. The full-length CDR3 reads as CASRAGDTQYF.

This clone was counted between two and nine times. Each gene name is a mouse one. The missing CDR3 end, 4 residues past where the read stops, is filled in from the germline J gene. The rearrangement uses TRBV17 and TRBJ2-4, with 12 nucleotides matching TRBD2. The CDR3 runs to 16 residues. Germline CDR1 MNHDT, CDR2 YYDKIL. The CDR3 sequence: CASSRRGLGGPNTLYF. CDR3 DNA (partial): TGTGCTAGCAGTAGAAGGGGACTGGGGGGACCAAAC.

This clone was recorded a few times. Mouse names are used for the genes. The missing CDR3 end, 4 residues past where the read stops, is filled in from the germline J gene. The gene calls are TRBV14 and TRBJ2-5, with 8 nucleotides matching TRBD1. This CDR3 has 13 amino acids. From germline, CDR1 is SGHDT and CDR2 FRDEAV. CDR3 in amino acids: CASRTGGGDTQYF. Partial CDR3 DNA: TGTGCCAGCAGAACAGGGGGAGGAGAC.

With respect to this clone: Genes here carry mouse names. Read sequence stops 4 residues before the CDR3 end, and the germline J gene provides the missing end. Additional DNA sequences in this sample encode the identical CDR3. The rearrangement joins TRBV1 to TRBJ2-2, with 10 bases fitting TRBD2. Germline values: CDR1 NSQYPW, CDR2 LRSPGD (reference sequence). This CDR3 contains 16 residues. The ends lost 2 bases at V and 1 base at J; junction bases unmatched: 1. This chain's CDR3 is CTCSARTGGNTGQLYF. The CDR3 DNA, read in part, is TGCACCTGCAGTGCACGGACTGGGGGAAACACCGGG.

This clone was counted at least ten times. Germline and genes: mouse. Coverage ceases 4 residues before the CDR3 finishes, and the germline J gene fills in the end. This CDR3 is also generated by other DNA sequences in the sample. The chain has TRBV17 and TRBJ2-5, with 7 positions matching TRBD2. V lost 3 bases to trimming and J lost 1 base; unmatched junction nucleotides: 1. Germline loops: CDR1 MNHDT, CDR2 YYDKIL. The CDR3 has 14 amino acids. The CDR3 loop is CASSRLGDQDTQYF. CDR3 DNA (partial): TGTGCTAGCAGTAGGCTGGGGGACCAAGAC.

A note on this clone: Gene names and germline refer to mouse. This CDR3 is CASSDPRAGAETLYF. The CDR3 bases that were read are TGTGCCAGCAGTGATCCCAGGGCGGGTGCAGAA. The J gene is TRBJ2-3, the V gene TRBV13-1, with D maybe TRBD1 (5 bases). The read ends 4 residues early relative to the CDR3; the germline J gene fills the gap. V lost 1 base and J lost 1, with 10 bases in between. The CDR3 is made up of 15 amino acids. From germline, CDR1 is NSHNY and CDR2 SYGAGN.

With regard to this clone: The genes and germline here are from mouse. The CDR3 end lies 4 residues beyond the end of the read and is filled in from the germline J gene. The V call is TRBV13-1, the J call TRBJ2-2, with TRBD2 matching over 10 bases. The germline V gene encodes CDR1 NSHNY and CDR2 SYGAGN. CDR3 length: 15 residues. Trimming at V came to 5 bases and at J to 4 bases, leaving 5 bases not matched to a gene. The CDR3 sequence is CASRPDWGITGQLYF. Partial CDR3 DNA: TGTGCCAGCAGGCCGGACTGGGGGATCACCGGG.

Comment on this clone: Gene names refer to mouse genes. CDR3 residues: CASSPDRENSYNSPLYF. CDR3 DNA (partial): TGTGCCAGCAGTCCCGACAGGGAAAATTCCTATAATTCGCCC. J is TRBJ1-6 and V is TRBV19, with 7 nucleotides matching TRBD1. The observed sequence ends 3 residues before the CDR3 terminus, with the missing tail filled in from the germline J gene. TRBJ1-6 is flagged as an ORF with uncertain function. The ends lost 4 bases at V and 0 bases at J; junction bases unmatched: 7. The CDR3 is 17 amino acids. Germline V CDR1 and CDR2: FNHDT, SITEND (reference sequence).